The rows below give T cell receptor beta chains drawn from one sample of a study of T cells in Graves' hyperthyroidism and ophthalmopathy. A single record per CDR3 protein comes from TCRdb applying MiXCR to the multiplex PCR reads. This sample carries nearly 600,000 distinct CDR3 sequences, around 13% of them seen once, and the ten largest clones take less than 6%. The sequenced material came from blood. The receptor set was obtained from a woman in her 30s with Graves' hyperthyroidism that later progressed to Graves' ophthalmopathy. CDR3s include the opening cysteine and the closing phenylalanine or tryptophan. The order of the fields is clone size, J gene, D gene, V gene, CDR3 DNA, CDR3 protein. A D gene is named only where the DNA matches it firmly. Only some rows state a clone size, as once, few, many or a class for expanded clones.

>.|TRBJ2-1|.|TRBV6-9
TGTGCCAGCAATTACGCAGTCCCATCGGCCAATGAGCAGTTCTTC
CASNYAVPSANEQFF
>many|TRBJ2-5|.|TRBV19
TGTGCCAGTAGTCGCTACAGGGAAGAGTATGAGACCCAGTACTTC
CASSRYREEYETQYF
>.|TRBJ2-7|.|TRBV5-1
TGCGCCAGCAGCTTGGTCCCTTACGGGCCTTCCTACGAGCAGTACTTC
CASSLVPYGPSYEQYF
>many|TRBJ2-3|TRBD2|TRBV30
TGTGCCTGGAGTCTAACTAGCGGGAGAACAGATACGCAGTATTTT
CAWSLTSGRTDTQYF
>.|TRBJ2-2|TRBD1|TRBV13
TGTGCCAGCAGCTTCCCGGGACAGGTGGCAGGCGGGGAGCTGTTTTTT
CASSFPGQVAGGELFF
>few|TRBJ1-4|.|TRBV30
TGTGCCTGGAGACCCAGCCACGCAACTAATGAAAAACTGTTTTTT
CAWRPSHATNEKLFF
>many|TRBJ2-7|TRBD1|TRBV6-2/TRBV6-3
TGTGCCAGCATGGAGACAGGGACCTACGAGCAGTACTTC
CASMETGTYEQYF
>.|TRBJ1-2|.|TRBV28
TGTGCCAGCAGCCCCACACCCTACTGGGATGGCTACACCTTC
CASSPTPYWDGYTF
>many|TRBJ2-6|.|TRBV12-3/TRBV12-4
TGTGCCAGCAGTTTGGTCCACCAGGGAGAGTTGGGTGGGGCCAACGTCCTGACTTTC
CASSLVHQGELGGANVLTF
>.|TRBJ2-7|TRBD2|TRBV12-3/TRBV12-4
TGTGCCAGCACTCTAAGCGGGAGGGCCTACGAGCAGTACTTC
CASTLSGRAYEQYF
>many|TRBJ2-7|.|TRBV28
TGTGCCAGCGGAGGCTACGAGCAGTACTTC
CASGGYEQYF
>few|TRBJ1-2|TRBD1|TRBV18
TGTGCCAGCTCATCCGGACAGGGGCTCCCTGGCTACACCTTC
CASSSGQGLPGYTF
>.|TRBJ2-7|TRBD2|TRBV4-2
TGTGCCAGCAGCCAAGTTCAAGCGGGAGGGACCTCCTACGAGCAGTACTTC
CASSQVQAGGTSYEQYF
>many|TRBJ2-1|.|TRBV5-1
TGCGCCAGCAGCTTGGGGGAAAAACGAGGCGATGAGCAGTTCTTC
CASSLGEKRGDEQFF
>many|TRBJ1-2|.|TRBV20-1
TGCAGTGCAATTCTCCTTTCCCATCCATCCCGGCCCTTTAACTATGGCTACACCTTC
CSAILLSHPSRPFNYGYTF
>.|TRBJ1-2|.|TRBV27
TGTGCCAGCAGTTTTGGGGCCCCCGGGGGAAACTATGGCTACACCTTC
CASSFGAPGGNYGYTF
>many|TRBJ2-7|.|TRBV27
TGTGCCAGCAGTGATACAGTAACTTACGAGCAGTACTTC
CASSDTVTYEQYF
>few|TRBJ1-4|TRBD1|TRBV7-9
TGTGCCAGCAGCTTTCTCCCCCTCGGGACAGGGGGCGAAAAACTGTTTTTT
CASSFLPLGTGGEKLFF
>.|TRBJ1-5|.|TRBV27
TGTGCCAGCATCCTGACCCCCGGCGGCAATCAGCCCCAGCATTTT
CASILTPGGNQPQHF
>many|TRBJ1-1|.|TRBV29-1
TGCAGCGTAAGCCAGGGGACCGGCACTGAAGCTTTCTTT
CSVSQGTGTEAFF
>many|TRBJ1-4|TRBD1|TRBV5-8
TGTGCCAGCAGCTATATACGCGGGTCTCAGGGGGAAGCGGGAGAAAAACTGTTTTTT
CASSYIRGSQGEAGEKLFF
>few|TRBJ2-5|TRBD2|TRBV9
TGTGCCAGCAGCGCTAGCGGGATGGAGACCCAGTACTTC
CASSASGMETQYF
>many|TRBJ1-1|TRBD1|TRBV2
TGTGCCAGCAGCGTCGACAGGGGGTGGACTGAAGCTTTCTTT
CASSVDRGWTEAFF
>many|TRBJ1-1|.|TRBV27
TGTGCCAGCAGTCTCGGGCCCGGGGGGAACACTGAAGCTTTCTTT
CASSLGPGGNTEAFF
>many|TRBJ1-1|.|TRBV5-1
TGCGCCAGCAGCTTGGCCGGGACTGTTGGAGCTTTCTTT
CASSLAGTVGAFF
>many|TRBJ2-5|.|TRBV5-1
TGCGCCAGCAGCCTTTCGACGGGAGAAGAGACCCAGTACTTC
CASSLSTGEETQYF
>many|TRBJ2-7|.|TRBV27
TGTGCCAGCCGACGTTTTAGCTCCTACGAGCAGTACTTC
CASRRFSSYEQYF
>many|TRBJ2-3|.|TRBV20-1
TGCAGTGCGCCTAAGCGTATGAAGGGTGAAGATACGCAGTATTTT
CSAPKRMKGEDTQYF
>many|TRBJ1-6|.|TRBV7-9
TGTGCCAGCAGCTCCCGTCGGGGGGCTGATGATTCACCCCTCCACTTT
CASSSRRGADDSPLHF
>many|TRBJ1-1|.|TRBV12-3/TRBV12-4
TGTGCCAGCAGATTTCGGACAGCTCGGAACACTGAAGCTTTCTTT
CASRFRTARNTEAFF
>.|TRBJ2-1|TRBD1|TRBV27
TGTGCCAGCAGTAATAACAGGGGTGAGCAGTTCTTC
CASSNNRGEQFF
>many|TRBJ1-5|.|TRBV28
TGTGCCAGCAGTTCCCCGATGTGGTATCAGCCCCAGCATTTT
CASSSPMWYQPQHF
>many|TRBJ2-1|.|TRBV6-1
TGTGCCAGCAGTGAAGCGCTGGGGCAGGCCCCCTACAATGAGCAGTTCTTC
CASSEALGQAPYNEQFF
>many|TRBJ2-2|TRBD2|TRBV5-5
TGTGCCAGCAGCAGAATGGGAGCGGGAGCGGGGTCCGGGGAGCTGTTTTTT
CASSRMGAGAGSGELFF
>many|TRBJ2-1|TRBD2|TRBV30
TGTGCCTGGAGTACTAGCGGATACTCCTACAATGAGCAGTTCTTC
CAWSTSGYSYNEQFF
>few|TRBJ1-6|.|TRBV4-1
TGCGCCAGCAGCCAACCACGGGGAGGTAACCCAAATTCACCCCTCCACTTT
CASSQPRGGNPNSPLHF
>many|TRBJ1-4|.|TRBV3-1
TGTGCCAGCAGCCAAGATATAGGTTATAATGAAAAACTGTTTTTT
CASSQDIGYNEKLFF
>many|TRBJ2-5|.|TRBV28
TGTGCCAGCAGTTGGAAACGGGAGACCCAGTACTTC
CASSWKRETQYF
>many|TRBJ2-7|.|TRBV5-6
TGTGCCAGCAGCTTGTTGCGTGCGAGGGTCGGCTGGTCCTACGAGCAGTACTTC
CASSLLRARVGWSYEQYF
>few|TRBJ2-5|TRBD2|TRBV6-5
TGTGCCAGCAGTTACTGGCTAGCGGAGCTTCAGGGAGAGACCCAGTACTTC
CASSYWLAELQGETQYF
>few|TRBJ1-6|.|TRBV19
TGTGCCAGTAGTGAGCCCGTATCTTATAATTCACCCCTCCACTTT
CASSEPVSYNSPLHF
>.|TRBJ1-2|.|TRBV3-1
TGTGCCAGCACCCCTAAGGGCAGAAGGTCCGACTGCGATGGCTACACCTTC
CASTPKGRRSDCDGYTF
>few|TRBJ2-3|TRBD2|TRBV3-1
TGTGCCAGCAGCCCGTTCCCCGGGACTAGCGGTGGGGGGGGCACAGATACGCAGTATTTT
CASSPFPGTSGGGGTDTQYF
>few|TRBJ2-1|TRBD1|TRBV4-1
TGCGCCAGCAGCCAAGATCTTGTGGGACAGGGGCGGTATGAGCAGTTCTTC
CASSQDLVGQGRYEQFF
>many|TRBJ1-4|.|TRBV24-1
TGTGCCACCAGTGGAGTGGGTGAAAAACTGTTTTTT
CATSGVGEKLFF
>many|TRBJ2-3|TRBD2|TRBV5-1
TGCGCCAGCAGCTGGACTAGCGGGAGGGCAGGAGATACGCAGTATTTT
CASSWTSGRAGDTQYF
>few|TRBJ2-3|.|TRBV5-6
TGTGCCAGCAGCTTGGGTGCGGGCGGAGATACGCAGTATTTT
CASSLGAGGDTQYF
>many|TRBJ2-5|.|TRBV2
TGTGCCAGCACCGTGGACACCTACCAAGAGACCCAGTACTTC
CASTVDTYQETQYF
>few|TRBJ2-1|.|TRBV27
TGTGCCAGCAGTTATGCCCGTGGAGAGCAGTTCTTC
CASSYARGEQFF
>many|TRBJ1-4|.|TRBV20-1
TGCAGTGCTGCCCCCGGGGGCCCGATATCAACTAATGAAAAACTGTTTTTT
CSAAPGGPISTNEKLFF
>few|TRBJ1-4|.|TRBV29-1
TGCAGCGTTTTGGCGGTTAATGAAAAACTGTTTTTT
CSVLAVNEKLFF
>.|TRBJ1-6|.|TRBV6-1
TGTGCCAGCAGTTGGGGCTTCGGCAGAGATAATTCACCCCTCCACTTT
CASSWGFGRDNSPLHF
>many|TRBJ1-6|.|TRBV28
TGTGCCAGCAGCCCTGGAGGGGGGCTTTCCTATAATTCACCCCTCCACTTT
CASSPGGGLSYNSPLHF
>.|TRBJ2-6|.|TRBV18
TGTGCCAGCTCACAAACCAGCTCTGGGGCCAACGTCCTGACTTTC
CASSQTSSGANVLTF